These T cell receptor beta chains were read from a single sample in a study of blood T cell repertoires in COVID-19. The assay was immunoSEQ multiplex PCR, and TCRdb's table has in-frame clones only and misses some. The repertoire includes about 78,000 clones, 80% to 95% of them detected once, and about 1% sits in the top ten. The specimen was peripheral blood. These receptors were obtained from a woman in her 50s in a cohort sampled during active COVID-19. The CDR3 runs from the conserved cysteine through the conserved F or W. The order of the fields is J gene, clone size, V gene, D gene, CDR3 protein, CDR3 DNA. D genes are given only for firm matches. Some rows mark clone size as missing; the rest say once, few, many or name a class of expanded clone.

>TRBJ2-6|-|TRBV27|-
CASGRGSGANVLTF
TGTGCCAGCGGACGGGGCTCTGGGGCCAACGTCCTGACTTTC
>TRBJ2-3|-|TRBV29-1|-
CSVEGGPGDTDTQYF
TGCAGCGTTGAAGGGGGCCCGGGGGACACAGATACGCAGTATTTT
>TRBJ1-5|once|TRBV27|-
CASSFAGLSNQPQHF
TGTGCCAGCAGTTTTGCAGGTTTGAGCAATCAGCCCCAGCATTTT
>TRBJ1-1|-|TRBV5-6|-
CASSFGTHEAFF
TGTGCCAGCAGCTTTGGTACTCATGAAGCTTTCTTT
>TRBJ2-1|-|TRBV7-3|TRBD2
CASSLQRTSGVIYNEQFF
TGTGCCAGCAGCTTACAAAGGACTAGCGGGGTTATCTACAATGAGCAGTTCTTC
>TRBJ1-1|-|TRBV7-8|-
CASSFEFGGNTEAFF
TGTGCCAGCAGCTTCGAATTTGGCGGGAACACTGAAGCTTTCTTT
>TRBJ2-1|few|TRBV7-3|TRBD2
CASSQDRDAGLAGGHSYNEQFF
TGTGCCAGCAGCCAAGACAGGGACGCGGGGCTAGCGGGAGGCCACTCCTACAATGAGCAGTTCTTC
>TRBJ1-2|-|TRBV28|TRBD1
CASSPGQGDYGYTF
TGTGCCAGCAGTCCAGGACAGGGAGACTATGGCTACACCTTC
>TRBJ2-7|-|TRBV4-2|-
CATPTILYEQYF
TGTGCCACTCCGACTATTCTCTACGAGCAGTACTTC
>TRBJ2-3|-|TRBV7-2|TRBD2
CASSDRLAGGGDTQYF
TGTGCCAGCAGCGACCGACTAGCGGGTGGGGGAGATACGCAGTATTTT
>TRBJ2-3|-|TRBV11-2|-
CASSFEVATQYF
TGTGCCAGCAGCTTTGAGGTAGCTACGCAGTATTTT
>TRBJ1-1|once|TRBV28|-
CASSAERGGTEAFF
TGTGCCAGCAGTGCCGAGAGGGGGGGCACTGAAGCTTTCTTT
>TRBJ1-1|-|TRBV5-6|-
CASSLMTGMNTEAFF
TGTGCCAGCAGCTTGATGACAGGCATGAACACTGAAGCTTTCTTT
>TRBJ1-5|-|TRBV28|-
CASKGPAGNPPQPQHF
TGTGCCAGCAAGGGCCCGGCGGGGAATCCCCCTCAGCCCCAGCATTTT
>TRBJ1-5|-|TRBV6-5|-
CASWGQSNQPQHF
TGTGCCAGCTGGGGGCAGTCCAATCAGCCCCAGCATTTT
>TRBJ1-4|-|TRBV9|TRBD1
CASSKTGTNEKLFF
TGTGCCAGCAGCAAGACAGGGACTAATGAAAAACTGTTTTTT
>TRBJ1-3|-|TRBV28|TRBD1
CASTRDSPGDTIYF
TGTGCCAGCACCCGGGACAGCCCAGGGGACACCATATATTTT
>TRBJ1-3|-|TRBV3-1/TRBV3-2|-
CASSQGVMSGNTIYF
TGTGCCAGCAGCCAAGGCGTCATGTCTGGAAACACCATATATTTT
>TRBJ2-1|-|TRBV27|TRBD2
CASSTLAGGGLWNEQFF
TGTGCCAGCAGTACCCTAGCGGGAGGCGGTTTATGGAATGAGCAGTTCTTC
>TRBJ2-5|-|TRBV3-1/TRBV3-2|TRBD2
CASSQGEGRGTQYF
TGTGCCAGCAGCCAGGGGGAGGGCCGGGGGACCCAGTACTTC